A single sample is the source of the 3 T cell receptor beta chains below, sequenced in a study of blood T cell repertoires in COVID-19. Here immunoSEQ multiplex PCR was the method, and the copy in TCRdb shows in-frame clones only, minus some. The table records 55,000 to 65,000 clones, roughly 87% of them present only once. Sequenced material: peripheral blood. The receptors were sampled from a man older than 75 in a cohort sampled during active COVID-19.

V and J are TRBV29-1 and TRBJ2-7, with TRBD1 matching 9 bases. The V gene end was trimmed by 7 bases and the J gene end by 5 bases; junction bases not matched to a gene: 6. This CDR3 has 12 amino acids. CDR1 is SQVTM and CDR2 is ANQGSEA in the germline V gene. This CDR3 reads CSAGTGSNEQYF. In nucleotides, the CDR3 is TGCAGCGCTGGGACAGGGAGCAACGAGCAGTACTTC.

This clone was counted only a few times. The V and J genes are TRBV6-5 and TRBJ1-2; 8 bases line up with TRBD1. CDR1 and CDR2 (germline): MNHEY, SVGAGI. The CDR3 spans 13 residues. The junction had 4 bases not matched to a gene; V was cut back by 6 bases and J by 4 bases. The CDR3, as DNA: TGTGCCAGCAGGCGGACAGGGAGCTATGGCTACACCTTC. It specifies CASRRTGSYGYTF.

The CDR3, as DNA: TGTGCCAGCAGTTACTCTCCCAGGGGTAACTACGAGCAGTACTTC. As protein: CASSYSPRGNYEQYF. The chain links TRBV6-5 to TRBJ2-7, with a weak D call TRBD1 (6 bases). There are 15 residues in the CDR3. Trimming shortened V by 0 bases and J by 3 bases, and 12 bases separated the two germline ends. From germline, CDR1 is MNHEY and CDR2 SVGAGI.